This is a list of T cell receptor beta chains from one sample in a study of shared clonotypes between healthy human individuals. Using immunoSEQ multiplex PCR, the repertoire was profiled, and TCRdb retains in-frame clones only, with some absent. The sample has under 350,000 clones, around 86% seen once; the top ten hold under 20%. Sequencing was carried out using memory CD8+ T cells sorted from blood. These receptors came from a man younger than 30 in good health. Both conserved end residues are part of each CDR3. D genes are given only for firm matches. The size of a clone is reported for some rows only, either as once, few or many, or as a class for expanded clones.

j_call d_call v_call clone_size cdr3_nt cdr3_aa
TRBJ2-2 . TRBV28 . TGTGCCAGCAGTTTATTACTTGTTAATCTAGAGACCGGGGAGCTGTTTTTT CASSLLLVNLETGELFF
TRBJ2-5 . TRBV5-1 . TGCGCCAGCAGCCCCCTTTCCCAGCAAGAGACCCAGTACTTC CASSPLSQQETQYF
TRBJ2-7 . TRBV27 . TGTGCCAGCAGTGCATCCGGCTCCTACGAGCAGTACTTC CASSASGSYEQYF
TRBJ1-1 . TRBV28 . TGTGCCAGCAGTTTAAACGGGTGGGAGGGATCTTTGGGCACTGAAGCTTTCTTT CASSLNGWEGSLGTEAFF
TRBJ1-2 . TRBV5-4 . TGTGCCAGCAGCTTACCCATGGACGCCCAAGGCTACACCTTC CASSLPMDAQGYTF
TRBJ2-7 TRBD1 TRBV10-1 . TGCGCCAGGAGCGGGACAGGGCTTTACGAGCAGTACTTC CARSGTGLYEQYF
TRBJ2-2 . TRBV5-4 . TGTGCCAGCACCTCCAGTAGTGTCGGGGAGCTGTTTTTT CASTSSSVGELFF
TRBJ2-3 TRBD2 TRBV6-6 . TGTGCCAGCAGTTGGGCGGGAGAGGGCACAGATACGCAGTATTTT CASSWAGEGTDTQYF
TRBJ2-3 . TRBV7-9 . TGTGCCAGCAGCCCGGTCGGCCGAGATACGCAGTATTTT CASSPVGRDTQYF
TRBJ2-5 . TRBV5-1 . TGCGCCAGCAAAGGCCGCCCAAGGGAGACCCAGTACTTC CASKGRPRETQYF
TRBJ2-7 TRBD2 TRBV7-8 . TGTGCCAGCAGCTTACGTCTAGCGGGACCAGAGGAGCAGTACTTC CASSLRLAGPEEQYF
TRBJ2-1 TRBD2 TRBV7-6 . TGTGCCAGCAGCTCCTCTAGCGGGACTTACAATGAGCAGTTCTTC CASSSSSGTYNEQFF
TRBJ2-7 . TRBV7-9 . TGTGCCAGCAACGATAGGGATGACTACGAGCAGTACTTC CASNDRDDYEQYF
TRBJ2-7 . TRBV7-9 . TGTGCCAGCAGCCTGGTATCTGAGGGCTACGAGCAGTACTTC CASSLVSEGYEQYF
TRBJ2-1 . TRBV6-1 . TGTGCCAGCAGTGAAGCCCCCCCTCTAGCGCGGATCTACAATGAGCAGTTCTTC CASSEAPPLARIYNEQFF
TRBJ2-7 . TRBV4-3 . TGCGCCAGCAGCCCCACTCAGGGGTACGAGCAGTACTTC CASSPTQGYEQYF
TRBJ1-2 . TRBV6-1 . TGTGCCAGCAGTGAAGAGGGCTTTAACTATGGCTACACCTTC CASSEEGFNYGYTF
TRBJ2-3 . TRBV7-9 . TGTGCCAGCAGCCCAGGGGTAGATACGCAGTATTTT CASSPGVDTQYF
TRBJ2-3 TRBD1 TRBV9 once TGTGCCAGCAGCGCGTGGGCCGGGACAGGGTCCGGAGATACGCAGTATTTT CASSAWAGTGSGDTQYF
TRBJ2-7 . TRBV27 once TGTGCCAGCAGTTTATCGAGCCGGGGGAACGAGCAGTACTTC CASSLSSRGNEQYF
TRBJ1-1 . TRBV27 . TGTGCCAGCAGGGGGCCGGCTGAAGCTTTCTTT CASRGPAEAFF
TRBJ2-3 TRBD2 TRBV19 . TGTGCCAGTAGTATAGGCGGGAGCCTCCCAGATACGCAGTATTTT CASSIGGSLPDTQYF
TRBJ2-1 . TRBV5-1 . TGCGCCAGCAGCTTGGCTCTATACAATGAGCAGTTCTTC CASSLALYNEQFF
TRBJ1-6 . TRBV28 . TGTGCCAGCAGTTTAGAGGGCGTCTATAATTCACCCCTCCACTTT CASSLEGVYNSPLHF
TRBJ1-2 TRBD1 TRBV7-9 . TGTGCCAGCAGCTCTGGGGGGACAGTAGGTGGCTACACCTTC CASSSGGTVGGYTF
TRBJ2-7 TRBD2 TRBV7-9 . TGTGCCAGCAGCTTAGCGGGGGACTACTCCTACGAGCAGTACTTC CASSLAGDYSYEQYF
TRBJ2-7 . TRBV7-9 . TGTGCCAGCAGCTTCGGGAGCTACGAGCAGTACTTC CASSFGSYEQYF
TRBJ2-2 TRBD2 TRBV30 many TGTGCCTGGCTACTAGCGGGAGAGGCCGGGGAGCTGTTTTTT CAWLLAGEAGELFF
TRBJ2-2 . TRBV9 . TGTGCCAGCAGCGTAACGAGGCGGGATACGAACACCGGGGAGCTGTTTTTT CASSVTRRDTNTGELFF
TRBJ2-7 TRBD2 TRBV6-1 once TGTGCCAGCAGCAATCTAGCGGAAATCGTCTACGAGCAGTACTTC CASSNLAEIVYEQYF
TRBJ2-1 . TRBV9 . TGTGCCAGCAGCGTAGACGATGAGCAGTTCTTC CASSVDDEQFF
TRBJ1-4 . TRBV5-1 . TGCGCCAGCAGCTTGGAGACATCAACTAATGAAAAACTGTTTTTT CASSLETSTNEKLFF
TRBJ2-1 TRBD2 TRBV11-1 . TGTGCCAGCAGCGCTAGCGGGGGGAGCTACAATGAGCAGTTCTTC CASSASGGSYNEQFF
TRBJ2-1 TRBD1 TRBV29-1 . TGCAGCGCTGGGACAGGGGGCAACAATGAGCAGTTCTTC CSAGTGGNNEQFF
TRBJ2-1 TRBD2 TRBV4-1 . TGCGCCAGCAGCCAAGACGGGACTAGCGGGGGTATTGGTGAGAATGAGCAGTTCTTC CASSQDGTSGGIGENEQFF
TRBJ1-2 . TRBV19 . TGTGCCAGTAGTATGTGGACAAATAGGGACTATGGCTACACCTTC CASSMWTNRDYGYTF
TRBJ2-5 TRBD1 TRBV2 . TGTGCCAGCAGTGAAAAGGACAGGAACGTCGACTTATGGGAGACCCAGTACTTC CASSEKDRNVDLWETQYF
TRBJ1-1 TRBD1 TRBV27 . TGTGCCAGCAGTTATACAGGGGGCCTCGGCACTGAAGCTTTCTTT CASSYTGGLGTEAFF
TRBJ2-2 . TRBV5-1 . TGCGCCAGCAGCTTGGGGCCTAGCAGGGTACAGGAGCTGTTTTTT CASSLGPSRVQELFF
TRBJ1-6 . TRBV4-2 . TGTGCCAGCAGCCAAGTCCGGGCAGCTAATTCACCCCTCCACTTT CASSQVRAANSPLHF
TRBJ2-3 . TRBV30 once TGTGCCTGGAGTTGGGGGGTTGCAGATACGCAGTATTTT CAWSWGVADTQYF
TRBJ2-7 . TRBV6-1 . TGTGCCAGCAGTGGTTCCGAGGAACTAGCCTTCTACGAGCAGTACTTC CASSGSEELAFYEQYF
TRBJ1-5 TRBD1 TRBV6-1 . TGTGCCAGCATTTTTACAGGGGATAGCAATCAGCCCCAGCATTTT CASIFTGDSNQPQHF
TRBJ2-2 . TRBV6-6 once TGTGCCAGCAGTCCCTATGGGGGGGCCGGCGGGGAGCTGTTTTTT CASSPYGGAGGELFF
TRBJ2-1 . TRBV15 . TGTGCCACCAGCAGAGGATCTGGCGCAGAGCAGTTCTTC CATSRGSGAEQFF
TRBJ1-2 . TRBV10-3 . TGTGCCATCAGTGCCCTTTTGGTGACAAAGGTTTCTAACTATGGCTACACCTTC CAISALLVTKVSNYGYTF
TRBJ2-7 . TRBV7-8 . TGTGCCAGCAGCTTTCAGGTTAGCTCCTACGAGCAGTACTTC CASSFQVSSYEQYF
TRBJ1-4 . TRBV13 . TGTGCCAGCAGCCCCGGACGTAGTGAAAAACTGTTTTTT CASSPGRSEKLFF
TRBJ1-3 . TRBV30 . TGTGCCTGGAGTCGGGCCGTAGACACCATATATTTT CAWSRAVDTIYF
TRBJ2-7 TRBD1 TRBV5-1 . TGCGCCAGCAGCTCAGCCGGGACAGGGGATATCCTCTCCTACGAGCAGTACTTC CASSSAGTGDILSYEQYF
TRBJ1-1 TRBD1 TRBV2 . TGTGCCAGCACCTTAGGACAGGGTGTATCTGAAGCTTTCTTT CASTLGQGVSEAFF
TRBJ1-2 TRBD1 TRBV20-1 . TGCAGTGCGCCGACAGGGCTCGGCTACACCTTC CSAPTGLGYTF
TRBJ2-3 TRBD2 TRBV7-9 . TGTGCCAGCAGCCCCGCCCTTCTAGCGGGGACTAGCACAGATACGCAGTATTTT CASSPALLAGTSTDTQYF
TRBJ2-7 . TRBV19 . TGTGCCAGTAGTATAGATTCGGAGAGGGTAAGAGAGCAGTACTTC CASSIDSERVREQYF
TRBJ2-7 . TRBV11-1 few TGTGCCAGCAGCTTAGCGAGGGGCCTGACAGGATACGAGCAGTACTTC CASSLARGLTGYEQYF
TRBJ2-7 TRBD1 TRBV4-1 . TGCGCCAGCAGCCATGTTGGGACAGGCCCCTACGAGCAGTACTTC CASSHVGTGPYEQYF
TRBJ2-7 . TRBV7-8 . TGTGCCAGCTGCGGTCAGACCTACGAGCAGTACTTC CASCGQTYEQYF